The source of this TCR beta chain is a study of cytomegalovirus exposure and HLA in healthy donors. PCR involved 60 Vbeta and 13 Jbeta primers. Produced via immunoSEQ multiplex PCR; TCRdb's table is partial and in-frame only. The sample holds tens of thousands of clones; around 81% are singletons and the top ten take 0.45% to 0.6%. Germline V gene lookup returns CDR1 DFQATT and CDR2 SNEGSKA (reference sequence). With V trimmed by 7 bases and J by 10 bases, 4 bases remained unmatched. This CDR3 has 11 amino acids. Of note for this clone: Its specificity is unknown.

Study-wide points: At a 0.05 false discovery rate, a later analysis found around 17,000 TCR beta sequences to be associated with HLA alleles. Cytomegalovirus-associated status was assigned to around 160 TCR beta chains. Usually a TCR sequence was rare, but some public TCRs were found in many donors. Available immune exposure information was restricted to CMV serostatus only.

This sequence joins TRBV20-1 and TRBJ1-4, with TRBD1 identical over 9 bases. The clonotype originates from a man younger than 40 in good health and CMV-seronegative. Sequenced material: PBMCs. The CDR3 DNA is TGCAGTGGCCCGACAGGGGGAAAACTGTTTTTT. It specifies CSGPTGGKLFF.